This TCR beta chain emerged from a study of T-cell reconstitution after alpha-beta-depleted transplantation in children. During its preparation, the TCRbeta library received unique molecular identifiers. TCRdb reprocessed the PCR reads with MiXCR, giving one entry per CDR3 protein. Found here are about 540,000 distinct CDR3 sequences, around 27% of them singletons; the top ten hold approximately 33%. Per the germline V gene, CDR1 is ENHRY and CDR2 is SYGVKD. Trimming cost V 7 bases and J 8 bases, with 9 bases left between them. This CDR3 has 11 residues. The rearrangement uses TRBV10-3 and TRBJ2-1; the D gene is possibly TRBD2 (5 bases). The sample consisted of PBMCs, taken before TCRalphabeta/CD19-depleted stem cell transplant. This sequence originates from a boy in the first two years of life with Wiskott-Aldrich syndrome, due to receive a stem cell transplant. DNA of the CDR3: TGTGCCATCAATGGAGGCGATGAGCAGTTCTTC. It specifies CAINGGDEQFF.